This entry is about one T cell receptor beta chain. These data belong to a study of radiation and T cells in renal cell carcinoma. Data came from immunoSEQ multiplex PCR; TCRdb stores just in-frame clones and leaves some out. The repertoire holds around 15,000 clones, with just over 55% as singletons. This sample's treatment: treatment-naive control, cytoreductive nephrectomy. The TCR originated in a man aged 45-65 years with renal cell carcinoma. The starting material was tumor tissue, obtained from a patient whose treatment was nephrectomy without radiotherapy.

DNA for the CDR3: TGTGCCACCAGCTCCCCCATCTCTGGGGCCAACGTCCTGACTTTC. Its protein is CATSSPISGANVLTF. The rearrangement uses TRBV15 and TRBJ2-6; D ambiguous. The ends were cut back, 5 bases at V and 0 bases at J, with 8 bases in the middle. The CDR3 is 15 amino acids. CDR1 and CDR2 (germline): LNHNV, YYDKDF (reference sequence).